The TCR beta chain described here comes from a study of shared clonotypes between healthy human individuals. Regarding the study as a whole: Only blood underwent sampling, and tissue repertoires likely differ. Around 4.7% was the fraction of naive CD4 clonotypes found shared across several donors.

Deep was the level at which the assay was run. TCRdb keeps only in-frame clones here, not all; method: immunoSEQ multiplex PCR. Of approximately 2.5 million clones in the sample, 80% to 95% were seen once. Remarks on this clone: Its specificity is unknown.

Germline V gene sequence: CDR1 GTSNPN, CDR2 SVGIG (reference sequence). Trimming shortened V by 2 bases and J by 4 bases, and 8 bases separated the two germline ends. This CDR3 has 13 residues. The sequencing input was naive CD4+ T cells from PBMCs. Specified subset: CD45RA+ positively selected. V is TRBV30 and J is TRBJ1-4, with D hard to call. This TCR was sampled from a man aged 18 to 35 in good health. Some clones in this sample may be carry-over from other donors' samples. The CDR3 nucleotides are TGTGCCTGGAGTCCAAGTATTAATGAAAAACTGTTTTTT. Amino acid sequence: CAWSPSINEKLFF.